A selection of T cell receptor beta chains follows, all from one sample in a study of T cell changes during pregnancy in multiple sclerosis. Only in-frame clones appear in the TCRdb table, and some are missing; sequencing was by immunoSEQ multiplex PCR. Among some 60,000 clones listed, approximately 90% were seen once. This specimen was peripheral blood, taken in the first trimester of pregnancy. The receptors derive from a female donor in good health, enrolled as a control in a pregnancy study. Each CDR3 is given with its conserved first and last residue. The D gene is left open where the match is weak. Clone size is not always given. Where it is, it says once, few, many or a class for expanded clones.

v_call	clone_size	d_call	j_call	cdr3_nt	cdr3_aa
TRBV28	-	-	TRBJ2-3	TGTGCCACCAGGGGCCACAGGGTAGATACGCAGTATTTT	CATRGHRVDTQYF
TRBV19	-	-	TRBJ1-2	TGTGCCAGTAGTTCCCGGGGGAGAAACTATGGCTACACCTTC	CASSSRGRNYGYTF
TRBV29-1	-	-	TRBJ2-5	TGCAGCGGATCAGGGAAGACCCAGTACTTC	CSGSGKTQYF
TRBV2	-	-	TRBJ2-1	TGTGCCAGCAGTGAGTTGCGTGAGCAGTTCTTC	CASSELREQFF
TRBV6-5	-	-	TRBJ1-2	TGTGCCAGCAGTTACTCGACCGGCGGCTATGGCTACACCTTC	CASSYSTGGYGYTF
TRBV5-1	-	TRBD1	TRBJ1-2	TGCGCCAGCAGCTCACAGGGACAGGGGCTAGGGGGCTACACCTTC	CASSSQGQGLGGYTF
TRBV10-3	few	TRBD2	TRBJ2-7	TGTGCCATCAGTGCCAGGGACGGGCTAGCGGACCACGAGCAGTACTTC	CAISARDGLADHEQYF
TRBV30	-	TRBD2	TRBJ2-5	TGTGCCTGGAGTGTTGGACTAGCGGGGCAAGAGACCCAGTACTTC	CAWSVGLAGQETQYF
TRBV9	-	TRBD1	TRBJ2-5	TGTGCCAGCAGCGGGGGGTGGGACAGCATCCAAGAGACCCAGTACTTC	CASSGGWDSIQETQYF
TRBV28	-	-	TRBJ2-7	TGTGCCAGCAGTTTACGGTACGAGCAGTACTTC	CASSLRYEQYF
TRBV4-1	-	-	TRBJ2-5	TGCGCCAGCAGCCCGGAGGCCCAGACTGGAGGGACCCAGTACTTC	CASSPEAQTGGTQYF
TRBV7-6	-	TRBD1	TRBJ2-7	TGTGCCAGCAGTTTTGACAGGGCCTACGAGCAGTACTTC	CASSFDRAYEQYF
TRBV5-1	-	-	TRBJ2-7	TGCGCCAGCAGCCCCCGAGGGCCAGGTGTAAACGAGCAGTACTTC	CASSPRGPGVNEQYF
TRBV7-3	-	-	TRBJ2-1	TGTGCCAGCAGCTTGGGTCGGGATCACTACAATGAGCAGTTCTTC	CASSLGRDHYNEQFF
TRBV12-5	-	TRBD1	TRBJ2-7	TGTGCTAGTGGTTTGGTAGGATACAGGGGGGACGAGCAGTACTTC	CASGLVGYRGDEQYF
TRBV6-6	-	TRBD2	TRBJ2-3	TGTGCCAGCACCCCCGGGAGGTCGAGCACAGATACGCAGTATTTT	CASTPGRSSTDTQYF
TRBV21-1	-	-	TRBJ1-2	TGTGCCAGCAGCCACGAGATAAAGGGGACAAGTCCCGTCCGAGGCTACACCTTC	CASSHEIKGTSPVRGYTF
TRBV15	once	TRBD1	TRBJ2-7	TGTGCCACCAGCCCAGCTGGGGACAGGGTAGTTTACGAGCAGTACTTC	CATSPAGDRVVYEQYF
TRBV25-1	-	TRBD2	TRBJ2-3	TGTGCCAGCAGTGCACCCCCGGCTAGCGGTCGCACAGATACGCAGTATTTT	CASSAPPASGRTDTQYF
TRBV9	once	TRBD2	TRBJ2-3	TGTGCCAGCAGCGCTAGCGGGAGGGCCGCAGATACGCAGTATTTT	CASSASGRAADTQYF
TRBV6-1	-	TRBD1	TRBJ1-2	TGTGCCAGCAGTTCGGAAGGGACAGGGGTCGGCTACACCTTC	CASSSEGTGVGYTF
TRBV10-1	-	-	TRBJ2-7	TGCGCCAGCAGTGAGGGGACACCTTACGAGCAGTACTTC	CASSEGTPYEQYF
TRBV9	-	TRBD1	TRBJ2-1	TGTGCCAGCAACAGGGGGCGCGACAATGAGCAGTTCTTC	CASNRGRDNEQFF
TRBV28	-	-	TRBJ1-4	TGTGCCAGCAGTTGGGGCGGTAATGAAAAACTGTTTTTT	CASSWGGNEKLFF
TRBV4-1	-	TRBD1	TRBJ2-7	TGCGCCAGCAGCCACGAGGGACAGGGGACTTCCTACGAGCAGTACTTC	CASSHEGQGTSYEQYF
TRBV4-2	-	-	TRBJ1-1	TGTGCCAGCAGCCAAGTAACAGGGCGCATGAACACTGAAGCTTTCTTT	CASSQVTGRMNTEAFF
TRBV28	-	-	TRBJ2-5	TGTGCCAGCAGTCCCGACCGACTGACCGCCAACCCCTCGTACTTC	CASSPDRLTANPSYF
TRBV5-5	-	-	TRBJ1-5	TGTGCCAGCAGCAGGGGGGGAACTCAGCCCCAGCATTTT	CASSRGGTQPQHF
TRBV27	-	TRBD1	TRBJ2-7	TGTGCCAGCAGTTCCGCAAGGACAGGGGGCTCCTACGAGCAGTACTTC	CASSSARTGGSYEQYF
TRBV18	-	-	TRBJ2-7	TGTGCCAGCTCACCACCGGTCCAGACCTACGAGCAGTACTTC	CASSPPVQTYEQYF
TRBV6-6	-	-	TRBJ2-1	TGTGCCAGCAGTTACGGGAGGCTGGGGGGTAATGAGCAGTTCTTC	CASSYGRLGGNEQFF
TRBV7-8	-	TRBD1	TRBJ2-7	TGTGCCAGCAGCTTAGCGTATACCGGGACAGGGATTCTCTCCTACGAGCAGTACTTC	CASSLAYTGTGILSYEQYF
TRBV2	-	-	TRBJ2-7	TGTGCCAGCAGTGTTGATGCGAAAGGGGGATACGAGCAGTACTTC	CASSVDAKGGYEQYF
TRBV6-6	-	-	TRBJ1-6	TGTGCCAGCAGCCCGGGGGGGCGAGGGTCACCCCTCCACTTT	CASSPGGRGSPLHF
TRBV7-9	-	-	TRBJ1-1	TGTGCCAGCAGCTTAGTCTCCGCCCGGGCTTTCTTT	CASSLVSARAFF
TRBV19	-	TRBD1	TRBJ2-7	TGTGCCAGTAGTGTACCGGGACAGGGTGGGCGCGAGCAGTACTTC	CASSVPGQGGREQYF
TRBV5-5	-	TRBD1	TRBJ2-5	TGTGCCAGCAGCTTGGGGGGACAGGGGACAGAGACCCAGTACTTC	CASSLGGQGTETQYF
TRBV6-5	-	-	TRBJ1-2	TGTGCCAGCAGTTACTTCGGGGATAACTATGGCTACACCTTC	CASSYFGDNYGYTF
TRBV4-1	few	-	TRBJ2-2	TGCGCCAGCAGCTACACGAGGTCTATGACCGGGGAGCTGTTTTTT	CASSYTRSMTGELFF
TRBV15	once	-	TRBJ1-1	TGTGCCACCAGCAGAGACATGAACACTGAAGCTTTCTTT	CATSRDMNTEAFF
TRBV4-2	-	-	TRBJ1-1	TGTGCCAGCAGCCGGAGAGGGGGTGGTGACACTGAAGCTTTCTTT	CASSRRGGGDTEAFF
TRBV27	once	-	TRBJ1-5	TGTGCCAGCAGTTTATCGGCTCGCAATCAGCCCCAGCATTTT	CASSLSARNQPQHF
TRBV11-3	-	TRBD1	TRBJ2-5	TGTGCCAGCAGCTTAAAAAGGACAGGGAATATTGAGACCCAGTACTTC	CASSLKRTGNIETQYF
TRBV18	-	TRBD1	TRBJ2-7	TGTGCCAGCTCACCTACGACAGGGCGCTACGAGCAGTACTTC	CASSPTTGRYEQYF
TRBV19	-	-	TRBJ2-1	TGTGCCAGTAGTATAGTGGGGCGGGGTACAAGTTACAATGAGCAGTTCTTC	CASSIVGRGTSYNEQFF
TRBV13	-	-	TRBJ1-1	TGTGCCAGCAGCTTAGCACGGTGGACTGAAGCTTTCTTT	CASSLARWTEAFF
TRBV10-3	once	-	TRBJ2-3	TGTGCCATCAGTGAGTCGACACTAGCCGCAGATACGCAGTATTTT	CAISESTLAADTQYF
TRBV5-4	-	-	TRBJ2-1	TGTGCCAGCAGCTTGGATCCAGGGGCGGAGAATGAGCAGTTCTTC	CASSLDPGAENEQFF
TRBV10-1	-	TRBD1	TRBJ2-2	TGCGCCAGCAGTGATTATGGCGCCAGGGGGTTAACCGGGGAGCTGTTTTTT	CASSDYGARGLTGELFF
TRBV27	once	-	TRBJ1-3	TGTGCCAGCAGTTTGCACGGGGGGTTTGAGGATAAGGGAAACACCATATATTTT	CASSLHGGFEDKGNTIYF
TRBV11-2	once	-	TRBJ1-1	TGTGCCAGCAGCTTAGACACAGACACTGAAGCTTTCTTT	CASSLDTDTEAFF